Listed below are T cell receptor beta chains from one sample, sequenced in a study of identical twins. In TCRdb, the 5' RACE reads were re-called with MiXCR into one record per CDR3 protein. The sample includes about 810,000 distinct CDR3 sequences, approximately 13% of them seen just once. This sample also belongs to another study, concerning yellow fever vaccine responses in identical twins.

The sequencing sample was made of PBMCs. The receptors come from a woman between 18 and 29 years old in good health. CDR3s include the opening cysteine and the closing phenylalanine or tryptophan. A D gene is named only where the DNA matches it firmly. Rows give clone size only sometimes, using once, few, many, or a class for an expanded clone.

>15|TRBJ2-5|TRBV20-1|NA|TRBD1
CSARDLGQPSGAQYF
TGCAGTGCTAGAGATCTGGGACAGCCATCAGGGGCCCAGTACTTC
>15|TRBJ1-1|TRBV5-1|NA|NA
CASSGDRRQYTEAFF
TGCGCCAGCAGCGGCGACAGGAGACAATACACTGAAGCTTTCTTT
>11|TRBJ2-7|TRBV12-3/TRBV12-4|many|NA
CASSLWGEQYF
TGTGCCAGCAGTTTATGGGGAGAGCAGTACTTC
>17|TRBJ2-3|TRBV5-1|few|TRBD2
CASSLGLAGRSIDTQYF
TGCGCCAGCAGCTTGGGTCTAGCGGGTCGGAGTATAGATACGCAGTATTTT
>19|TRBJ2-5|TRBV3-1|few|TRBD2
CASSPRRLAGGGVQETQYF
TGTGCCAGCAGCCCGAGGAGGCTAGCGGGAGGCGGCGTCCAAGAGACCCAGTACTTC
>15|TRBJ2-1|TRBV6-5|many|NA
CASSYSSDSYNEQFF
TGTGCCAGCAGTTACTCGTCGGACTCCTACAATGAGCAGTTCTTC
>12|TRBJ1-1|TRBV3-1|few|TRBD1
CASSPRQGAAFF
TGTGCCAGCAGCCCCCGACAGGGAGCAGCTTTCTTT
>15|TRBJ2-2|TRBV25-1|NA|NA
CASRETGFNTGELFF
TGTGCCAGCAGAGAGACAGGATTCAACACCGGGGAGCTGTTTTTT
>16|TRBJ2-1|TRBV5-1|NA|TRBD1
CASSLGQGLIYNEQFF
TGCGCCAGCAGCTTGGGACAGGGCTTGATCTACAATGAGCAGTTCTTC
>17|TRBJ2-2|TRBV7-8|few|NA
CASSLGRGGLSTGELFF
TGTGCCAGCAGCTTAGGGAGGGGGGGTTTAAGCACCGGGGAGCTGTTTTTT
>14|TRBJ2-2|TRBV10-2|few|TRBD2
CATISGRTAGELFF
TGCGCCACGATTAGCGGGAGGACGGCGGGGGAGCTGTTTTTT
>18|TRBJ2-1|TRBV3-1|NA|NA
CASSHAPIRGGPYNEQFF
TGTGCCAGCAGCCATGCCCCGATAAGAGGGGGACCCTACAATGAGCAGTTCTTC
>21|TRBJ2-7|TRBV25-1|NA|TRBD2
CASKTLMREDSQHGSKNEQYF
TGTGCCAGCAAGACACTGATGCGGGAGGACTCCCAACATGGATCGAAGAACGAGCAGTACTTC
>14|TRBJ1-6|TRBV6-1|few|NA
CASNMGVPNSPLHF
TGTGCCAGCAATATGGGGGTGCCCAATTCACCCCTCCACTTT